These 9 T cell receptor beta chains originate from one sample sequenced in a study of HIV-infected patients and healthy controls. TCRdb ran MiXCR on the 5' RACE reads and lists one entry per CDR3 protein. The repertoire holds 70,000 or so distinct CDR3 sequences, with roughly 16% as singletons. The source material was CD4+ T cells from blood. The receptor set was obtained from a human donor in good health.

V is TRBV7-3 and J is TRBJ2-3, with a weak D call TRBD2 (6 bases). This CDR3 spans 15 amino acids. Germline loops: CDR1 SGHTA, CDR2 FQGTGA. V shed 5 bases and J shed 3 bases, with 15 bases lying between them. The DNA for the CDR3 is TGTGCCAGCAGCACCTCTAGCGCCAGTACAGATACGCAGTATTTT. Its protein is CASSTSSASTDTQYF.

CDR3 nucleotide sequence: TGTGCCAGCAGGAGACGACTAGCGGGAAAGGAAGACAATGAGCAGTTCTTC. As protein: CASRRRLAGKEDNEQFF. The rearrangement links TRBV7-2 to TRBJ2-1; TRBD2 matches at 11 bases. CDR3 length: 17 amino acids. From germline, CDR1 is SGHTA and CDR2 FQGNSA. The V segment lost 6 bases and the J segment 5 bases; nucleotides outside the gene matches: 12.

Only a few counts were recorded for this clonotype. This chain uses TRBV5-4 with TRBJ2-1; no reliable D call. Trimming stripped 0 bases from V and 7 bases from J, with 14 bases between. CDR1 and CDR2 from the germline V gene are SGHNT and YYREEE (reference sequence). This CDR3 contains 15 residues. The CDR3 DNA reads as TGTGCCAGCAGCTTGGCCCTAGGCCCTAATAATGAGCAGTTCTTC. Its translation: CASSLALGPNNEQFF.

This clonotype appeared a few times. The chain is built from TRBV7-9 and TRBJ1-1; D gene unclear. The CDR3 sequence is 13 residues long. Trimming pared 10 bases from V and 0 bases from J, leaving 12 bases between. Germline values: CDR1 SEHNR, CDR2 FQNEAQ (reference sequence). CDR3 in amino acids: CATEVGLNTEAFF. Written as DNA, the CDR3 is TGTGCCACTGAGGTGGGTTTGAACACTGAAGCTTTCTTT.

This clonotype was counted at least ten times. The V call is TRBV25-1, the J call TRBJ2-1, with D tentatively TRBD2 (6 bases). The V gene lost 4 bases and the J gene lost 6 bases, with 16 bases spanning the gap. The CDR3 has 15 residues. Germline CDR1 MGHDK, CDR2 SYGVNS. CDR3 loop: CASSGRGKGFNEQFF. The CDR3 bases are TGTGCCAGCAGTGGACGCGGGAAGGGATTCAATGAGCAGTTCTTC. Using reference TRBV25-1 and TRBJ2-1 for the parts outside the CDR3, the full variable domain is EADIYQTPRYLVIGTGKKITLECSQTMGHDKMYWYQQDPGMELHLIHYSYGVNSTEKGDLSSESTVSRIRTEHFPLTLESARPSHTSQYLCASSGRGKGFNEQFFGPGTRLTVL.

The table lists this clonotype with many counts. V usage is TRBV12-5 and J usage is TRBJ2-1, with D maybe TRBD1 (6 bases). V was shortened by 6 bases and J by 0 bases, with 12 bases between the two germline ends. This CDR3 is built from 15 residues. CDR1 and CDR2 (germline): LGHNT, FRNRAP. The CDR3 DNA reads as TGTGCTAGTGGATCCGGGACACCCTCCTACAATGAGCAGTTCTTC. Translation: CASGSGTPSYNEQFF.

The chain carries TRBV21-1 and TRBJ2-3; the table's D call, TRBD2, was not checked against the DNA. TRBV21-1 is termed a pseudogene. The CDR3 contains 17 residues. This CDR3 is CASSKKRLAGDTDTQYF. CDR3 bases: TGTGCCAGCAGCAAAAAGCGTCTAGCGGGAGATACAGATACGCAGTATTTT.

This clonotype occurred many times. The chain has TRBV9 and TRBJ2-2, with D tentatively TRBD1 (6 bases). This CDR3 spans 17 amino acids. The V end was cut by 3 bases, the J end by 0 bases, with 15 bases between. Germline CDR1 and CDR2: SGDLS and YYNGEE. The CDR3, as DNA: TGTGCCAGCAGCGCCAGGGGCGACAATACGAACACCGGGGAGCTGTTTTTT. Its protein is CASSARGDNTNTGELFF.

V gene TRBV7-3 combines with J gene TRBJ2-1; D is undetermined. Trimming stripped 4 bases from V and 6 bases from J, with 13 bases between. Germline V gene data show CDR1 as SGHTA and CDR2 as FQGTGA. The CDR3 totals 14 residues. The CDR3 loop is CASSSKPGRNEQFF. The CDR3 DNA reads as TGTGCCAGCAGCTCAAAGCCCGGCCGCAATGAGCAGTTCTTC.